A few counts support the clone carrying this TCR beta chain. The antigen is undetermined. Cultured CD4+ T cells had their DNA profiled by the Oncomine TCR Beta short-read assay. Via MiXCR, TCRdb re-called the PCR reads, giving one row per CDR3 protein. The repertoire includes about 17,000 distinct CDR3 sequences, roughly 44% of them detected once, and over 20% sits in the top ten. Sample time point: late sampling 161 to 241 days after vaccination in three convalescent patients. Treatment of the sample: roughly 10-day PBMC culture with coronavirus spike peptide pools or control peptides (ViraFEST assay). These data belong to a study of vaccination and CD4 T cells after COVID-19. Germline-derived CDR1 and CDR2 are SGHVS and FNYEAQ. The V segment lost 4 bases and the J segment 0 bases; nucleotides outside the gene matches: 8. The CDR3 has 17 residues.

V and J are TRBV7-6 and TRBJ1-3; 8 nucleotides match TRBD1. The sequence was obtained from a human donor who had recovered from COVID-19. This sample comprised CD4+ T cells from blood, cultured in vitro, obtained about 7 months after SARS-CoV-2 vaccination. CDR3 nucleotide sequence: TGTGCCAGCAGCTCCCATACAGGGGGGAGCTCTGGAAACACCATATATTTT. Its translation is CASSSHTGGSSGNTIYF.